This T cell receptor (beta chain) was documented in a study of T cell repertoires in cytomegalovirus infection. The overall study: Indications came from public TCR beta signatures; they pointed to CMV infection and to a matching HLA type. Notes on the study in general: Dominating the ex vivo response were TCR beta clonotypes that were CMV-specific and HLA-C-restricted. Identification of carriers of CMV plus the relevant HLA was achieved through cumulative public TCR beta family frequency.

In its sample, this clonotype was seen many times. Its antigen is undetermined. CDR1 SGHTA and CDR2 FQGNSA come from the germline V gene. J was trimmed by 5 bases and V by 5 bases; bases with no gene match: 6. The CDR3 covers 14 residues. MiXCR, run by TCRdb on the reads, gives a single entry per CDR3 protein. The table shows 600,000 to 700,000 distinct CDR3 sequences, with roughly a third occurring only once. This sample comprised cultured PBMCs, obtained from culture after CMV antigen stimulation. J is TRBJ1-1 and V is TRBV7-2, with 9 bases fitting TRBD1. This clonotype was sampled from a human donor in good health (CMV status not recorded). Some clones in this sample may be carry-over from other donors' samples. Written as DNA, the CDR3 is TGTGCCAGCAGCGCTCAACAGGGGGCAACTGAAGCTTTCTTT. Protein product: CASSAQQGATEAFF.